The present T cell receptor beta chain was sequenced within a study of blood T cell dynamics during melanoma immunotherapy. This clone was counted a few times. Regarding time point: pre-treatment baseline. No patient had earlier systemic cancer treatment, concurrent immunosuppressants, or another active cancer. Generated by immunoSEQ multiplex PCR, the TCRdb table keeps only in-frame clones and is missing some. Here the sample spans some 20,000 clones, 89% being singletons. Trimming took off 0 bases at V and 1 base at J, with 5 bases between the two ends. Germline CDR1 SGDLS, CDR2 YYNGEE. The CDR3 loop spans 14 amino acids.

The sequencing here drew on blood, taken from a patient treated with checkpoint blockade. The receptor was derived from a human donor with melanoma. The V and J genes are TRBV9 and TRBJ1-3; tentatively, D is TRBD1 (5 bases). In nucleotides, the CDR3 is TGTGCCAGCAGCGTAGAGGGGTCTGGAAACACCATATATTTT. This translates into CASSVEGSGNTIYF.